A single sample gave rise to the 17 T cell receptor beta chains below, sequenced in a study of blood T cell repertoires in COVID-19. Measured with immunoSEQ multiplex PCR; TCRdb has only the in-frame clones, and not every one. The sample has some 310,000 clones, 80% to 90% seen once. The sequenced sample consisted of peripheral blood. These receptors all come from a man in his fifties with active or convalescent COVID-19.

This sequence joins TRBV11-2 and TRBJ1-6; maybe TRBD1 (5 bases). The CDR3 covers 15 residues. Germline CDR1 is SGHAT and CDR2 is FQNNGV. V lost 6 bases, J lost 3 bases, and 12 bases lay in between. In DNA form, the CDR3 reads TGTGCCAGCAGGGAAAGACAGAACTATAATTCACCCCTCCACTTT. It codes for CASRERQNYNSPLHF.

The chain couples TRBV10-3 to TRBJ1-1; D perhaps matches TRBD1 (5 bases). The germline V gene has CDR1 ENHRY and CDR2 SYGVKD. Trimming stripped 6 bases from V and 1 base from J, with 12 bases between. This CDR3 region has 14 residues. DNA for the CDR3: TGTGCCATCAGCAGGGAAGGTGGGAACACTGAAGCTTTCTTT. It is translated as CAISREGGNTEAFF.

The chain is built from TRBV19 and TRBJ1-1; D remains unclear. V was clipped by 2 bases and J by 1 base, with 8 bases between them. Germline-derived CDR1 and CDR2 are LNHDA and SQIVND (reference sequence). The CDR3 covers 14 residues. In nucleotides, the CDR3 is TGTGCCAGTAGTATACTCCCTTCGAACACTGAAGCTTTCTTT. The encoded protein is CASSILPSNTEAFF.

The chain is built from TRBV19 and TRBJ2-3; 10 bases are shared with TRBD2. CDR1 and CDR2 (germline): LNHDA, SQIVND (reference sequence). The V and J ends lost 1 base and 3 bases, in that order; junction bases with no gene match: 4. The CDR3 totals 16 residues. CDR3 in DNA: TGTGCCAGTAGTATAGGGCGGACTAGCGGAACAGATACGCAGTATTTT. This encodes CASSIGRTSGTDTQYF.

J is TRBJ2-5 and V is TRBV23-1; D might be TRBD2 (5 bases). TRBV23-1 is an ORF; its function is uncertain. This CDR3 contains 18 residues. Trimming pared 2 bases from V and 0 bases from J, leaving 19 bases between. In nucleotides, the CDR3 is TGCGCCAGCAGTCAAGCCGGGATCGCGATTTCGTACCAAGAGACCCAGTACTTC. This sequence encodes CASSQAGIAISYQETQYF.

The chain carries TRBV10-3 and TRBJ1-5; a possible D gene is TRBD1 (6 bases). CDR3 length equals 13 residues. Germline V gene data show CDR1 as ENHRY and CDR2 as SYGVKD. CDR3 bases: TGTGCGACAGGCCGCCAGGGCAATCAGCCCCAGCATTTT. This sequence encodes CATGRQGNQPQHF.

The chain links TRBV5-4 to TRBJ1-2; TRBD1 is a possible D gene (5 bases). V lost 4 bases, J lost 0 bases, and 13 bases lay in between. This CDR3 comprises 15 residues. The germline CDR1 and CDR2 sequences are SGHNT and YYREEE (reference sequence). CDR3 in DNA: TGTGCCAGCAGCAATATCCAGGGTACTAACTATGGCTACACCTTC. Its protein is CASSNIQGTNYGYTF.

The CDR3 DNA reads as TGTGCCAGCAGCCCAGACAGGGGAAGGGGCTACACCTTC. Translation: CASSPDRGRGYTF. The chain is built from TRBV7-8 and TRBJ1-2; TRBD1 agrees at 8 bases. Trimming at V came to 5 bases and at J to 8 bases, leaving 7 bases not matched to a gene. The germline gives CDR1 SGHVS, CDR2 FQNEAQ. CDR3 length: 13 amino acids.

DNA of the CDR3: TGTGCCATCAGTGAGCACGGTACGAACACCGGGGAGCTGTTTTTT. This codes for CAISEHGTNTGELFF. The chain employs TRBV10-3 and TRBJ2-2; D gene unclear. CDR3 size: 15 residues. Trimming took 2 bases from V and 0 from J, leaving 7 bases between them. CDR1 is ENHRY, CDR2 SYGVKD, per germline.

The chain recombines TRBV19 with TRBJ1-5, with TRBD1 matching over 10 bases. Per the germline V gene, CDR1 is LNHDA and CDR2 is SQIVND (reference sequence). This CDR3 has 19 amino acids. Germline trimming cut 6 bases from V and 4 bases from J; bases unmatched to any gene: 18. In nucleotides, the CDR3 is TGTGCCAGTAGAGGAGACTTTGGACAGGGGGAGCTGTTTAATCAGCCCCAGCATTTT. This encodes CASRGDFGQGELFNQPQHF.

This chain links TRBV6-5 with TRBJ1-2, with D possibly TRBD1 on 6 matching bases. Trimming removed 5 bases from V and 6 bases from J, with 10 bases in between. CDR1 is MNHEY, CDR2 SVGAGI, per germline. The CDR3 sequence is 12 residues long. The CDR3 nucleotides read TGTGCCAGCAGTCCAGGGGCCCATGGCTACACCTTC. Translated, it gives CASSPGAHGYTF.

The rearrangement uses TRBV6-1 and TRBJ2-1; no firm D call. CDR3 length: 15 residues. The germline V gene has CDR1 MNHNS and CDR2 SASEGT. The V and J ends lost 2 bases and 2 bases respectively, with 10 bases between them. The CDR3 bases are TGTGCCAGCAGTGAAATAAGCGTCGCCTACAATGAGCAGTTCTTC. It translates to CASSEISVAYNEQFF.

The V gene is TRBV19, the J gene TRBJ1-1; 8 positions agree with TRBD1. V dropped 3 bases and J dropped 1; count of bases not matched to a gene: 4. The germline V gene has CDR1 LNHDA and CDR2 SQIVND (reference sequence). CDR3 length equals 15 residues. This CDR3 is CASSITGGGNTEAFF. CDR3 in DNA: TGTGCCAGTAGTATCACAGGGGGAGGGAACACTGAAGCTTTCTTT.

The J gene is TRBJ2-5, the V gene TRBV28; TRBD2 agrees at 9 bases. The CDR3 loop spans 17 amino acids. Germline lookup yields CDR1 MDHEN and CDR2 SYDVKM. Trimming took 2 bases from V and 1 from J; bases not matched to a gene: 8. The CDR3 sequence: CASSLTSAGGPQETQYF. As DNA, the CDR3 is TGTGCCAGCAGTTTAACTAGCGCGGGGGGGCCCCAAGAGACCCAGTACTTC.

This clone was observed a few times. This chain links TRBV19 with TRBJ1-4, with D hard to call. The ends were cut back, 5 bases at V and 4 bases at J, with 17 bases in the middle. Germline CDR1 reads LNHDA; CDR2 reads SQIVND (reference sequence). The CDR3 is made up of 16 amino acids. CDR3 protein: CASSLPVSGFNEKLFF. CDR3 in DNA: TGTGCCAGTAGTTTGCCCGTGTCAGGTTTTAATGAAAAACTGTTTTTT.

The chain employs TRBV7-9 and TRBJ1-6; the D gene is possibly TRBD1 (6 bases). CDR3 size: 15 residues. V shed 5 bases and J shed 4 bases, with 12 bases lying between them. Germline V CDR1 and CDR2: SEHNR, FQNEAQ (reference sequence). The chain's CDR3 is CASSPSQGYNSPLHF. The CDR3 DNA follows: TGTGCCAGCAGCCCATCTCAGGGGTATAATTCACCCCTCCACTTT.

This CDR3 is CASRAGLSNQPQHF. CDR3 nucleotides: TGTGCCAGCAGGGCAGGGTTGAGCAATCAGCCCCAGCATTTT. The rearrangement links TRBV5-5 to TRBJ1-5, with D perhaps matching TRBD1 (5 bases). The length of the CDR3 is 14 residues. Trimming stripped 5 bases from V and 1 base from J, with 10 bases between. Germline CDR1 is SGHKS and CDR2 is YYEKEE (reference sequence).